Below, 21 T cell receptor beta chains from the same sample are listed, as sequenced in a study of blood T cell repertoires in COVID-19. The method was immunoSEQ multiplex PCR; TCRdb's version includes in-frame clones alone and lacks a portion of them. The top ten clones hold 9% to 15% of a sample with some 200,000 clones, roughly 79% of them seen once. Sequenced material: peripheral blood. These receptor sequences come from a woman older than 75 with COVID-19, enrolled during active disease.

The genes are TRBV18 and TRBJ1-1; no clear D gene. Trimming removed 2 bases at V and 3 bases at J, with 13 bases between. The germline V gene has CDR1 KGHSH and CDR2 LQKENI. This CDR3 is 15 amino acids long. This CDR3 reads CASSPTDSWDTEAFF. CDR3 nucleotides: TGTGCCAGCTCACCAACGGATAGCTGGGACACTGAAGCTTTCTTT.

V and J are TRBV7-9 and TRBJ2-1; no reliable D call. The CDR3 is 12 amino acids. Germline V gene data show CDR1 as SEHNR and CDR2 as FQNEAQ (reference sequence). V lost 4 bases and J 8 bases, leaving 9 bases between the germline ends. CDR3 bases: TGTGCCAGCAGCTCTCCTAGATATGAGCAGTTCTTC. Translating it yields CASSSPRYEQFF. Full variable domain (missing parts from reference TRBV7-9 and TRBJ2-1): DTGVSQNPRHKITKRGQNVTFRCDPISEHNRLYWYRQTLGQGPEFLTYFQNEAQLEKSRLLSDRFSAERPKGSFSTLEIQRTEQGDSAMYLCASSSPRYEQFFGPGTRLTVL.

The CDR3, as DNA: TGTGCCAGCAATGGAGGAGTAAGGAACACTGAAGCTTTCTTT. Residues: CASNGGVRNTEAFF. The chain links TRBV2 to TRBJ1-1; D is unresolved. The germline V and J ends were trimmed by 7 bases and 1 base, with 13 bases remaining between them. The germline V gene encodes CDR1 SNHLY and CDR2 FYNNEI. This CDR3 region has 14 residues.

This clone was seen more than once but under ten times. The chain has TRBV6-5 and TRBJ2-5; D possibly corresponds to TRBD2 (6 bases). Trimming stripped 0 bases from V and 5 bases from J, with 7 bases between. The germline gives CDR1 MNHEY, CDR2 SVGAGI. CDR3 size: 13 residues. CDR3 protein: CASSYSGGETQYF. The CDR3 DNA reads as TGTGCCAGCAGTTACTCGGGGGGTGAGACCCAGTACTTC.

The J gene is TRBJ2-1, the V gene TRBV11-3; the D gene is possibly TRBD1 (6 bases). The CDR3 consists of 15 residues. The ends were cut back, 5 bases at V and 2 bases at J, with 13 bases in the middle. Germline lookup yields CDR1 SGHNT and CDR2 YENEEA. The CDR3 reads CASSPLGGTYNEQFF. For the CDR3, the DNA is TGTGCCAGCAGCCCGTTAGGGGGAACCTACAATGAGCAGTTCTTC.

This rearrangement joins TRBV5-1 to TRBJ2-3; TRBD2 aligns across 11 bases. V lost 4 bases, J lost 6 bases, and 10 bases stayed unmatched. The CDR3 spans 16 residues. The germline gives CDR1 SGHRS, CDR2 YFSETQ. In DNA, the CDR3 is TGCGCCAGCAGCATAGCGGGAGGGCCAGTGGGGGATACGCAGTATTTT. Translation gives CASSIAGGPVGDTQYF.

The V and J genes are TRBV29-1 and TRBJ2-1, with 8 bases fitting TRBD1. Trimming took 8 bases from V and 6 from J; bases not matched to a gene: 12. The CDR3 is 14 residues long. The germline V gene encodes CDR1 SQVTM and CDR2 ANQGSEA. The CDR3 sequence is CSLRGTGPFNEQFF. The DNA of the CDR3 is TGCAGCTTAAGGGGGACAGGCCCCTTCAATGAGCAGTTCTTC.

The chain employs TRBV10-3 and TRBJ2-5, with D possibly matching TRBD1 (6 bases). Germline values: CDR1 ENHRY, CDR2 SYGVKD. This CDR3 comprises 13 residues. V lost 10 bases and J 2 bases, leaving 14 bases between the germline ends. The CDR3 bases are TGTGCCACCACGGCCCAGGGGCAAGAGACCCAGTACTTC. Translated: CATTAQGQETQYF.

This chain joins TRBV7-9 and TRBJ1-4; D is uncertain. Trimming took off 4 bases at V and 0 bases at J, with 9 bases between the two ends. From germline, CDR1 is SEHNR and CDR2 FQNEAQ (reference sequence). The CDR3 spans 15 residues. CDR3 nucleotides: TGTGCCAGCAGCTCCCGACAAGCAACTAATGAAAAACTGTTTTTT. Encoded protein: CASSSRQATNEKLFF.

The CDR3 DNA reads TGCGCCAGCAGCTTGGCCTTGGGGGGAATAGGTGGCTACACCTTC. This codes for CASSLALGGIGGYTF. The chain carries TRBV5-1 and TRBJ1-2; D may be TRBD1 (5 bases). Trimming removed 0 bases at V and 7 bases at J, with 16 bases between. In germline, CDR1 is SGHRS, CDR2 YFSETQ. The CDR3 length is 15 residues. Drawing the rest from reference TRBV5-1 and TRBJ1-2, the complete variable domain is KAGVTQTPRYLIKTRGQQVTLSCSPISGHRSVSWYQQTPGQGLQFLFEYFSETQRNKGNFPGRFSGRQFSNSRSEMNVSTLELGDSALYLCASSLALGGIGGYTFGSGTRLTVV.

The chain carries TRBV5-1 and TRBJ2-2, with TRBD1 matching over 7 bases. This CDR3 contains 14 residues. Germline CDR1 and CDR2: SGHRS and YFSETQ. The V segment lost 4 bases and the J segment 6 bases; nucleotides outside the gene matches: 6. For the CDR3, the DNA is TGCGCCAGCAGCCAGTCCGACAGGGCCGGGGAGCTGTTTTTT. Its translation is CASSQSDRAGELFF.

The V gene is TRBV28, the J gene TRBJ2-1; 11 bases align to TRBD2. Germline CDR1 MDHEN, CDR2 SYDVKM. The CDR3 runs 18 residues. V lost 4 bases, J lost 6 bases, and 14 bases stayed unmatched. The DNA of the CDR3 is TGTGCCAGCAGTTCACACCTTCGACTAGCGGGAAGCGTCAATGAGCAGTTCTTC. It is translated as CASSSHLRLAGSVNEQFF.

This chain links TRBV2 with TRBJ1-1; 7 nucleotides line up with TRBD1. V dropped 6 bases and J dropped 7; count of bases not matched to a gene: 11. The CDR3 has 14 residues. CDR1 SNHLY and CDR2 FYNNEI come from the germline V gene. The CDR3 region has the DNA TGTGCCAGCAGGGCTGACAGGGCGAAGCTTGAAGCTTTCTTT. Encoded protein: CASRADRAKLEAFF.

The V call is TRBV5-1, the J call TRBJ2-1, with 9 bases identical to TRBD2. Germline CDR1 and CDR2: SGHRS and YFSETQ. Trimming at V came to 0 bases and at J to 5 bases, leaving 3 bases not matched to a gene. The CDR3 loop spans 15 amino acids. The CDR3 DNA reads TGCGCCAGCAGCTTGGCCCTAGCGGGAAACAATGAGCAGTTCTTC. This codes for CASSLALAGNNEQFF.

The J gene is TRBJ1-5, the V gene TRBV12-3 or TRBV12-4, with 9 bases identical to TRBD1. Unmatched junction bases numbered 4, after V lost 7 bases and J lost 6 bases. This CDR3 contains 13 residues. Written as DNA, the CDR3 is TGTGCCAGCACCGGGACAGGGAGTCAGCCCCAGCATTTT. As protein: CASTGTGSQPQHF.

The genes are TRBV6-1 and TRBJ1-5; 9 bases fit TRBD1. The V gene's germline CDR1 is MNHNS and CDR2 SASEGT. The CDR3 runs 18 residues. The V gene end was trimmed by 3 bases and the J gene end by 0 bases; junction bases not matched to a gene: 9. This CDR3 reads CASSESDRGYHSNQPQHF. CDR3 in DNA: TGTGCCAGCAGTGAGTCGGACAGGGGATATCATAGCAATCAGCCCCAGCATTTT.

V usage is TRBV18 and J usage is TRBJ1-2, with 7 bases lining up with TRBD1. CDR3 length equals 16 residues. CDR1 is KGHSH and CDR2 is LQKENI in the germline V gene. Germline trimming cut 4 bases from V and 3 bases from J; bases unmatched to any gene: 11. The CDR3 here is CASSHGQAGRDYGYTF. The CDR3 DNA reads TGTGCCAGCTCACACGGACAGGCGGGGCGGGACTATGGCTACACCTTC.

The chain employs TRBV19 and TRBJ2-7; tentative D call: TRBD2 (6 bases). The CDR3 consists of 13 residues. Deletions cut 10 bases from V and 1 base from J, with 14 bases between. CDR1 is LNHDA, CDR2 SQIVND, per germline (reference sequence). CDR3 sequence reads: CATSARGSYEQYF. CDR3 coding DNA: TGTGCCACTAGCGCCCGGGGGTCCTACGAGCAGTACTTC.

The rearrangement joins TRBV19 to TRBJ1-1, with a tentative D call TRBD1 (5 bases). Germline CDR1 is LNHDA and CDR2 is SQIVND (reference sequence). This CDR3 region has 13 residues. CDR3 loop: CATTRGPGVGAFF. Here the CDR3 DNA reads TGTGCGACGACGAGGGGCCCGGGGGTCGGAGCTTTCTTT.

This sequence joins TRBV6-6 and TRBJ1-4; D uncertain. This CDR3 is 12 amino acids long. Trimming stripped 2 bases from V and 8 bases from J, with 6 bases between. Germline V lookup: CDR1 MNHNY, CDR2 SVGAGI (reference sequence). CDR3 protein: CASSYAEEKLFF. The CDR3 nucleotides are TGTGCCAGCAGTTACGCGGAAGAAAAACTGTTTTTT.

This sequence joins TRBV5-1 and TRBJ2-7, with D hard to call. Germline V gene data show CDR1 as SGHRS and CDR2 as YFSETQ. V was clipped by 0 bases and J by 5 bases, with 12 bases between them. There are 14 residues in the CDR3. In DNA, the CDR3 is TGCGCCAGCAGCTTGGCGCCAGGTCCCCACGAGCAGTACTTC. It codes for CASSLAPGPHEQYF.